The clone carrying this TCR beta chain was counted at least ten times. Its target is unknown. This record belongs to a study of T cells in Graves' hyperthyroidism and ophthalmopathy. Study-wide points: The model foresaw ophthalmopathy a median around 6.4 months prior to onset.

The TCR beta CDR3 regions underwent amplification using RNA transcripts as the source. An initial round of RT-PCR targeting the TCR CDR3 relied on the HTBI primer set. A single record per CDR3 protein comes from TCRdb applying MiXCR to the multiplex PCR reads. The data contain about 480,000 distinct CDR3 sequences, roughly an eighth of them singletons. Lactation, pregnancy, other autoimmune disease or uncontrolled infection led to exclusion of patients. V shed 5 bases and J shed 5 bases, with 18 bases lying between them. The CDR3 runs to 15 residues. CDR1 MNHEY and CDR2 SMNVEV come from the germline V gene (reference sequence).

The chain uses TRBV27 and TRBJ1-1; D gene ambiguous. Sequenced input: blood. This TCR was sampled from a woman in her late teens or twenties with Graves' hyperthyroidism. CDR3 DNA sequence: TGTGCCAGCAGTCGAAAGTACGGGGTAAAGACTGAAGCTTTCTTT. Its translation is CASSRKYGVKTEAFF.